This passage covers 21 T cell receptor beta chains from one sample sequenced in a study of graft-versus-host responses after intestinal transplantation. Clones were sequenced by immunoSEQ multiplex PCR, and TCRdb holds only the in-frame ones, with some missing. Among some 70,000 clones listed, around 87% were seen once. For these TCRs, the target antigens are not known. The sample consisted of unstimulated CD8+ T cells sorted from spleen or lymph node cells, taken before transplant. These receptors originate from a human donor who was the organ donor for an intestinal transplant.

This chain connects TRBV4-1 to TRBJ1-2, with a weak D call TRBD1 (6 bases). The CDR3 spans 16 residues. CDR1 is MGHRA and CDR2 is YSYEKL in the germline V gene. Between the trimmed V and J ends, which lost 0 bases and 3 bases, there was a span of 14 bases. The CDR3 here is CASSQEEQGFYYGYTF. CDR3 coding DNA: TGCGCCAGCAGCCAAGAAGAGCAGGGGTTTTACTATGGCTACACCTTC.

This chain uses TRBV11-2 with TRBJ2-7; D may be TRBD2 (6 bases). Between the trimmed V and J ends, which lost 0 bases and 1 base, there was a span of 10 bases. The CDR3 loop spans 15 amino acids. CDR1 SGHAT and CDR2 FQNNGV come from the germline V gene. CDR3: CASSLDAGSSYEQYF. The CDR3 nucleotides read TGTGCCAGCAGCTTAGACGCGGGGTCTTCCTACGAGCAGTACTTC.

The genes are TRBV28 and TRBJ2-7; the D is unclear. Germline CDR1 and CDR2: MDHEN and SYDVKM. The CDR3 spans 14 residues. The ends were cut back, 2 bases at V and 2 bases at J, with 10 bases in the middle. This CDR3 reads CASSLPGETYEQYF. The CDR3 DNA follows: TGTGCCAGCAGTTTACCAGGCGAGACCTACGAGCAGTACTTC.

V gene TRBV4-1 combines with J gene TRBJ2-1, with D maybe TRBD1 (7 bases). Germline CDR1 and CDR2: MGHRA and YSYEKL. Trimming shortened V by 5 bases and J by 5 bases, and 19 bases separated the two germline ends. The CDR3 consists of 16 residues. CDR3 sequence reads: CASSSKGGGLDNEQFF. CDR3 bases: TGCGCCAGCAGCTCAAAAGGAGGGGGCCTCGACAATGAGCAGTTCTTC.

The V gene is TRBV29-1, the J gene TRBJ1-2; TRBD1 matches 8 bases. J gave up 7 bases and V 7 bases, and 5 bases lay outside the gene matches. Germline V lookup: CDR1 SQVTM, CDR2 ANQGSEA. The CDR3 length is 11 residues. The CDR3 sequence is CSAFRGPGYTF. As DNA, the CDR3 is TGCAGCGCATTCAGGGGGCCTGGCTACACCTTC.

The chain employs TRBV4-1 and TRBJ1-3; no reliable D call. Germline CDR1 is MGHRA and CDR2 is YSYEKL. CDR3 length: 16 residues. Trimming left V 3 bases short and J 4 bases short, with 16 bases between. CDR3 loop: CASSQGTQVGGNTIYF. CDR3 nucleotides: TGCGCCAGCAGCCAGGGAACCCAGGTGGGGGGAAACACCATATATTTT.

The rearrangement joins TRBV5-1 to TRBJ1-1; the D gene is possibly TRBD1 (6 bases). Deletions cut 2 bases from V and 8 bases from J, with 10 bases between. The CDR3 is 12 residues long. From germline, CDR1 is SGHRS and CDR2 YFSETQ. CDR3 sequence (DNA): TGCGCCAGCAGCTTCGTCAGGGGAGAAGCTTTCTTT. Translation gives CASSFVRGEAFF.

The chain employs TRBV19 and TRBJ2-7; a weak D match, TRBD1 (6 bases). Trimming removed 1 base at V and 5 bases at J, with 12 bases between. The length of the CDR3 is 14 residues. Germline V CDR1 and CDR2: LNHDA, SQIVND (reference sequence). In DNA, the CDR3 is TGTGCCAGTAGTATAGGTCCAGGGGTCAACGAGCAGTACTTC. Protein: CASSIGPGVNEQYF.

The chain's CDR3 is CASSFGTEQYF. The CDR3 nucleotides are TGTGCCAGCAGCTTCGGGACCGAGCAGTACTTC. The chain couples TRBV7-6 to TRBJ2-7; D assignment may be TRBD1 or TRBD2 (5 bases each). Germline assignment: CDR1 SGHVS and CDR2 FNYEAQ. The CDR3 contains 11 residues. V lost 3 bases, J lost 6 bases, and 6 bases lay in between.

The chain links TRBV28 to TRBJ2-7; the D gene is possibly TRBD1 (6 bases). This CDR3 region has 14 residues. Germline lookup yields CDR1 MDHEN and CDR2 SYDVKM. V was trimmed by 8 bases and J by 3 bases, leaving 17 bases between them. The CDR3 sequence: CASWTDKIIYEQYF. As DNA, the CDR3 is TGTGCCAGCTGGACAGACAAAATAATCTACGAGCAGTACTTC.

V is TRBV6-6 and J is TRBJ2-3, with 10 bases fitting TRBD1. The ends lost 1 base at V and 2 bases at J; junction bases unmatched: 3. The germline V gene encodes CDR1 MNHNY and CDR2 SVGAGI (reference sequence). There are 16 residues in the CDR3. The CDR3 region has the DNA TGTGCCAGCAGTTACTTGGGACAGGGGTACACAGATACGCAGTATTTT. Translating it yields CASSYLGQGYTDTQYF.

The genes are TRBV5-6 and TRBJ1-3; maybe TRBD1 (5 bases). In germline, CDR1 is SGHDT, CDR2 YYEEEE. Trimming took off 4 bases at V and 1 base at J, with 15 bases between the two ends. This CDR3 is 16 amino acids long. The CDR3 protein is CASSPNGGGSGNTIYF. CDR3 nucleotide sequence: TGTGCCAGCAGCCCGAATGGGGGGGGGTCTGGAAACACCATATATTTT. The full variable domain, its missing parts supplied by reference TRBV5-6 and TRBJ1-3, is DAGVTQSPTHLIKTRGQQVTLRCSPKSGHDTVSWYQQALGQGPQFIFQYYEEEERQRGNFPDRFSGHQFPNYSSELNVNALLLGDSALYLCASSPNGGGSGNTIYFGEGSWLTVV.

The V and J genes are TRBV4-1 and TRBJ2-1; 15 bases match TRBD2. Looked up from germline, CDR1 is MGHRA and CDR2 is YSYEKL. V trimming: 4 bases; J trimming: 4 bases; junction bases outside the gene matches: 5. The CDR3 sequence is 17 residues long. As DNA, the CDR3 is TGCGCCAGCAGCCCGGCCGGGACTAGCGGGGGGTACAATGAGCAGTTCTTC. Translating gives CASSPAGTSGGYNEQFF.

The V and J genes are TRBV7-9 and TRBJ2-7; 10 bases are a match to TRBD1. Germline CDR1 and CDR2: SEHNR and FQNEAQ (reference sequence). Trimming at V came to 4 bases and at J to 6 bases, leaving 3 bases not matched to a gene. The CDR3 consists of 13 residues. The CDR3 loop reads CASSWTGGGEQYF. DNA for the CDR3: TGTGCCAGCAGCTGGACAGGGGGAGGCGAGCAGTACTTC.

This chain links TRBV5-4 with TRBJ2-2, with 9 bases lining up with TRBD2. The J segment lost 1 base and the V segment lost 2 bases, leaving 6 bases of the junction unmatched. This CDR3 comprises 17 residues. Germline-derived CDR1 and CDR2 are SGHNT and YYREEE (reference sequence). The CDR3 sequence: CASSFLASGVNTGELFF. CDR3 nucleotides: TGTGCCAGCAGCTTTCTGGCTAGCGGGGTGAACACCGGGGAGCTGTTTTTT.

The chain uses TRBV27 and TRBJ2-4; maybe TRBD2 (5 bases). Trimming removed 3 bases from V and 7 bases from J, with 19 bases in between. This CDR3 region has 16 residues. Germline V lookup: CDR1 MNHEY, CDR2 SMNVEV (reference sequence). The CDR3 DNA reads TGTGCCAGCAGTTTTTGGTGGGGAATCGGGAAGAACATTCAGTACTTC. Protein: CASSFWWGIGKNIQYF.

The chain is built from TRBV7-9 and TRBJ2-7; D assignment may be TRBD1 or TRBD2 (5 bases each). Trimming pared 5 bases from V and 2 bases from J, leaving 16 bases between. CDR1 and CDR2 from the germline V gene are SEHNR and FQNEAQ (reference sequence). There are 15 residues in the CDR3. The CDR3 protein is CASSPRGASTYEQYF. The CDR3 DNA follows: TGTGCCAGCAGCCCCCGGGGCGCAAGCACCTACGAGCAGTACTTC.

This chain links TRBV6-4 with TRBJ2-3, with 7 bases identical to TRBD2. Germline V CDR1 and CDR2: MRHNA, SNTAGT. The CDR3 has 14 residues. J lost 1 base, V lost 2 bases, and 0 bases had no gene match. The CDR3 region is CASSDAGGTDTQYF. The CDR3 DNA reads TGTGCCAGCAGTGACGCGGGGGGCACAGATACGCAGTATTTT.

This clone was counted only a few times. The V and J genes are TRBV18 and TRBJ2-2; D is undetermined. Germline V gene sequence: CDR1 KGHSH, CDR2 LQKENI. The CDR3 covers 12 residues. Trimming removed 3 bases at V and 2 bases at J, with 1 base between. CDR3 coding DNA: TGTGCCAGCTCACCCAACACCGGGGAGCTGTTTTTT. This translates into CASSPNTGELFF.

The gene calls are TRBV6-4 and TRBJ1-1; D perhaps matches TRBD1 (5 bases). V dropped 0 bases and J dropped 4 bases, with 6 bases sitting between them. The CDR3 runs to 13 residues. The germline CDR1 and CDR2 sequences are MRHNA and SNTAGT. The CDR3 loop reads CASSDSGGTEAFF. The CDR3 DNA sequence: TGTGCCAGCAGTGACTCTGGGGGCACTGAAGCTTTCTTT.

This clone appeared a few times. The V call is TRBV28, the J call TRBJ1-1; 7 nucleotides agree with TRBD1. This CDR3 region has 14 residues. The V and J ends lost 5 bases and 1 base, in that order; junction bases with no gene match: 4. CDR1 MDHEN and CDR2 SYDVKM come from the germline V gene. This CDR3 reads CASSPGGQNTEAFF. The CDR3 bases are TGTGCCAGCAGTCCAGGGGGTCAGAACACTGAAGCTTTCTTT.